This TCR beta chain appears in the sequencing data of a study of early T cells in non-severe SARS-CoV-2 infection. For the study at large: Chains were unpaired, as sequencing was done on bulk RNA from unsorted whole blood.

Unique molecular identifier tags were affixed to discrete cDNA molecules. TCRdb independently ran MiXCR on the 5' RACE reads; one entry per CDR3 protein. The sample has about 28,000 distinct CDR3 sequences, about 5% seen once. In this sample, this clonotype turned up many times. Antigen unknown. A junction end diverges from the germline sequence, so it may reflect a read error. Whole-study findings and limits: Lookups in VDJdb leaned toward anti-spike CD8 responses and missed private and CD4 specificities.

This receptor was obtained from an adult who was a healthcare worker with PCR-confirmed SARS-CoV-2 infection or an uninfected control (not recorded which). The source material was whole blood.

Written as DNA, the CDR3 is TGTGCCAGCAGCTTGGGGTTGTCTGAAAACACCATATATTTT. Encoded protein: CASSLGLSENTIYF. The chain couples TRBV5-4 to TRBJ1-3; D not certain. Germline V gene lookup returns CDR1 SGHNT and CDR2 YYREEE (reference sequence). This CDR3 has 14 amino acids.